The clone carrying this T cell receptor (beta chain) was counted only a few times. Its specificity is unknown. The PCR contained 60 Vbeta and 13 Jbeta primers. Data came from immunoSEQ multiplex PCR; TCRdb stores just in-frame clones and leaves some out. The data show nearly 95,000 clones, 7.6% seen once. Germline CDR1 reads LNHNV; CDR2 reads YYDKDF (reference sequence). The junction had 8 bases not matched to a gene; V was cut back by 3 bases and J by 5 bases. This CDR3 is built from 16 residues. These data are taken from a study of cytomegalovirus exposure and HLA in healthy donors. General study results and limits: CMV serostatus was the only recorded immune exposure for donors.

The sequence was obtained from a man between 50 and 59 years old in good health and CMV-seronegative. The chain employs TRBV15 and TRBJ2-5; TRBD2 agrees at 11 bases. Source material: PBMCs. The CDR3 spells CATSSPGLAGRETQYF. The CDR3 region has the DNA TGTGCCACCAGCAGTCCCGGACTAGCGGGTAGGGAGACCCAGTACTTC. The entire variable domain, with the rest obtained from reference TRBV15 and TRBJ2-5, is as follows: DAMVIQNPRYQVTQFGKPVTLSCSQTLNHNVMYWYQQKSSQAPKLLFHYYDKDFNNEADTPDNFQSRRPNTSFCFLDIRSPGLGDTAMYLCATSSPGLAGRETQYFGPGTRLLVL.